This T cell receptor beta chain was observed in a study of blood T cell repertoires in COVID-19. Germline CDR1 is SGDLS and CDR2 is YYNGEE. Trimming took 4 bases from V and 2 from J, leaving 6 bases between them. CDR3 size: 12 residues. Data came from immunoSEQ multiplex PCR; TCRdb stores just in-frame clones and leaves some out. The sample lists a few hundred thousand clones, 65% to 90% occurring once. Participant age was about 18 to 89 years, and participants resided in fewer than 25 US areas. V and J are TRBV9 and TRBJ1-2; D is uncertain. The clonotype comes from a woman younger than 30 who had recovered from COVID-19. The sequenced material came from PBMCs or T cells enriched from blood (not recorded which). CDR3 nucleotide sequence: TGTGCCAGCAGCTCCCAGAACTATGGCTACACCTTC. Protein: CASSSQNYGYTF.